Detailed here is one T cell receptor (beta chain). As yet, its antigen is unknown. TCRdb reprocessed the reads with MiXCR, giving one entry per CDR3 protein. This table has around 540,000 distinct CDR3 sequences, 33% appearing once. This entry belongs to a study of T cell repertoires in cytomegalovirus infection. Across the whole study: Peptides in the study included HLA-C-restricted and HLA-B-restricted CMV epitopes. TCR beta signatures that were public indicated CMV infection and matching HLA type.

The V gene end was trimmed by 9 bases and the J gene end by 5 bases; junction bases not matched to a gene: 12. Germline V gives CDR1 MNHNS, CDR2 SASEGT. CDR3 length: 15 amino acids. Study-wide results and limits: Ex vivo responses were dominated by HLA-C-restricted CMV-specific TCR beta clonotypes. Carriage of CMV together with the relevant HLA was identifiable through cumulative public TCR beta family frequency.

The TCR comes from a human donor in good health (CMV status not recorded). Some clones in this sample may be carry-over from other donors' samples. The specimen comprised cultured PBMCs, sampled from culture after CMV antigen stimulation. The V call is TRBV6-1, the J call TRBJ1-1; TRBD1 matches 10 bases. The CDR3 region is CASTYLDRGRTEAFF. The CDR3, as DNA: TGTGCCAGTACCTACCTTGACAGGGGGCGAACTGAAGCTTTCTTT.